The following is a T cell receptor beta chain sequence with its context. The CDR3 length is 15 residues. V lost 6 bases and J 0 bases, leaving 11 bases between the germline ends. The V gene's germline CDR1 is SNHLY and CDR2 FYNNEI. TCRdb's table, derived via immunoSEQ multiplex PCR, lists solely in-frame clones and lacks some. The sample records about 250,000 clones, roughly 83% being singletons. The data derive from a study of blood T cell repertoires in COVID-19. Study summary: PBMCs, B-cell-depleted T cells, or T cells provided the cDNA or gDNA that made up the material.

The origin of this receptor is a woman aged 80 or over with COVID-19, enrolled during active disease. The V call is TRBV2, the J call TRBJ1-4, with D possibly TRBD1 on 5 matching bases. The sequencing sample was made of peripheral blood. Written as DNA, the CDR3 is TGTGCCAGCAGACGGACAAGTGCAACTAATGAAAAACTGTTTTTT. Protein sequence: CASRRTSATNEKLFF.